This T cell receptor beta chain was recovered during a study of OX40 agonist ivuxolimab in advanced cancers. Looking at the study overall: Patients got intravenous ivuxolimab at 0.01 to 10 mg/kg every 2 weeks.

Profiling relied on immunoSEQ multiplex PCR, and the TCRdb table lists in-frame clones only, not all of them. This sample has about 83,000 clones, with approximately 84% found just once. The study, taken as a whole, reports: Relative to CD4+, CD8+ T cells held more expanded clones on average.

About this clone: Its specificity is not known.

Per germline, CDR1 SGHVS and CDR2 FNYEAQ. V was pared by 1 base and J by 1 base, with 5 bases of the junction left unmatched. This CDR3 has 16 amino acids. The sequence derives from an adult with an advanced solid tumor such as melanoma, head and neck, liver or kidney cancer. The chain combines TRBV7-6 with TRBJ2-7, with 9 positions matching TRBD1. Sequences were derived from CD4+ or CD8+ T cells sorted from blood, sampled in a trial of the OX40 agonist ivuxolimab. CDR3 protein: CASSLVGTGNSYEQYF. For the CDR3, the DNA is TGTGCCAGCAGCTTAGTAGGGACAGGGAATTCCTACGAGCAGTACTTC.